These 7 T cell receptor beta chains were all obtained from the same sample, sequenced in a study of T cell changes during pregnancy in multiple sclerosis. Measured with immunoSEQ multiplex PCR; TCRdb has only the in-frame clones, and not every one. The sample consists of about 39,000 clones, less than 95% of them appearing once. Sample: CD4+ T cells from peripheral blood mononuclear cells, taken in the first trimester of pregnancy. These receptors were obtained from a female donor in good health, enrolled as a control in a pregnancy study.

The CDR3 region has the DNA TGTGCCAGCAGGCATAAAGAACCGGGAGAGGCTTTCTTT. Translating gives CASRHKEPGEAFF. The chain is built from TRBV7-9 and TRBJ1-1; D is uncertain. The germline gives CDR1 SEHNR, CDR2 FQNEAQ (reference sequence). The CDR3 is 13 amino acids. Trimming took 6 bases from V and 11 from J, leaving 19 bases between them.

CDR3 protein: CATSGPGGGHGYTF. In DNA, the CDR3 is TGTGCCACCAGCGGGCCAGGGGGCGGTCATGGCTACACCTTC. The J gene is TRBJ1-2, the V gene TRBV15; 8 bases match TRBD1. The CDR3 is made up of 14 amino acids. The trim removed 5 bases at V and 6 bases at J, leaving 8 bases unmatched. Germline V gene sequence: CDR1 LNHNV, CDR2 YYDKDF (reference sequence).

The chain uses TRBV18 and TRBJ2-5; 7 positions agree with TRBD2. V lost 3 bases and J lost 2; bases outside the gene matches: 9. Germline CDR1 KGHSH, CDR2 LQKENI. The CDR3 loop spans 16 amino acids. In nucleotides, the CDR3 is TGTGCCAGCTCACCGGAGAGCGGGGCTGAACAAGAGACCCAGTACTTC. It translates to CASSPESGAEQETQYF.

The sample holds a few counts of this clone. The chain links TRBV18 to TRBJ1-1; D unclear. Germline values: CDR1 KGHSH, CDR2 LQKENI. This CDR3 is built from 13 residues. The V gene lost 0 bases and the J gene lost 8 bases, with 10 bases spanning the gap. The CDR3 loop is CASSPPLMGEAFF. CDR3 sequence (DNA): TGTGCCAGCTCACCACCCCTAATGGGCGAAGCTTTCTTT.

The chain links TRBV7-2 to TRBJ1-4; D is undetermined. Trimming shortened V by 1 base and J by 2 bases, and 8 bases separated the two germline ends. Per germline, CDR1 SGHTA and CDR2 FQGNSA. CDR3 size: 15 residues. The CDR3 spells CASSLGRVTNEKLFF. CDR3 nucleotides: TGTGCCAGCAGCTTAGGACGGGTGACTAATGAAAAACTGTTTTTT. The variable domain in full, completed from reference TRBV7-2 and TRBJ1-4, reads GAGVSQSPSNKVTEKGKDVELRCDPISGHTALYWYRQSLGQGLEFLIYFQGNSAPDKSGLPSDRFSAERTGGSVSTLTIQRTQQEDSAVYLCASSLGRVTNEKLFFGSGTQLSVL.

The rearrangement uses TRBV2 and TRBJ2-5; perhaps TRBD2 as D (6 bases). Germline CDR1 is SNHLY and CDR2 is FYNNEI. The V and J ends lost 7 bases and 3 bases respectively, with 12 bases between them. The CDR3 has 13 amino acids. Written as DNA, the CDR3 is TGTGCCAGCAAGGAGGGCAGGGAAGAGACCCAGTACTTC. This translates into CASKEGREETQYF.

This sequence joins TRBV30 and TRBJ2-7; 7 nucleotides align to TRBD2. The junction had 4 bases not matched to a gene; V was cut back by 3 bases and J by 2 bases. This CDR3 is built from 13 residues. Germline assignment: CDR1 GTSNPN and CDR2 SVGIG (reference sequence). In DNA, the CDR3 is TGTGCCTGGAGCCCCGGGACTACCTACGAGCAGTACTTC. It is translated as CAWSPGTTYEQYF.